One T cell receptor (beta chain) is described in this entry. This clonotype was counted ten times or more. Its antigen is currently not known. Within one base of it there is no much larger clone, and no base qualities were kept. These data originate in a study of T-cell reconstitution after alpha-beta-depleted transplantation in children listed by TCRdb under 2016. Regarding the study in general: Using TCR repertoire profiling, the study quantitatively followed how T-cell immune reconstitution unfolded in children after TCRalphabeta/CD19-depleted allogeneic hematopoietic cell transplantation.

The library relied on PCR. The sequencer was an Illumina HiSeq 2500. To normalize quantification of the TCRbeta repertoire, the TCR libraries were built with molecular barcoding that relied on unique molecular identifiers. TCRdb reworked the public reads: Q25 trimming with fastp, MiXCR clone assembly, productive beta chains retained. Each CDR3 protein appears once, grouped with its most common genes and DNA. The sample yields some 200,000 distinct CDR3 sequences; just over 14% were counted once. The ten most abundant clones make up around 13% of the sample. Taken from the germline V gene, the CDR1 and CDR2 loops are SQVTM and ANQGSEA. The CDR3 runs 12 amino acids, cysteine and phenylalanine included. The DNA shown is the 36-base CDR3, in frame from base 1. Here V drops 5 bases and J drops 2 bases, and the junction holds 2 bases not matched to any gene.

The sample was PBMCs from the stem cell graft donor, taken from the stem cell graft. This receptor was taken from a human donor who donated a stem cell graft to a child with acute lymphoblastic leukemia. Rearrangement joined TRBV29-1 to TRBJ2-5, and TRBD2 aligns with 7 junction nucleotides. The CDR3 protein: CSVRGVQETQYF. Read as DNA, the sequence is TGCAGCGTTCGGGGGGTTCAAGAGACCCAGTACTTC. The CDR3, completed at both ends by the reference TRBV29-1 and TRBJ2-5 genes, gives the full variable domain SAVISQKPSRDICQRGTSLTIQCQVDSQVTMMFWYRQQPGQSLTLIATANQGSEATYESGFVIDKFPISRPNLTFSTLTVSNMSPEDSSIYLCSVRGVQETQYFGPGTRLLVL.